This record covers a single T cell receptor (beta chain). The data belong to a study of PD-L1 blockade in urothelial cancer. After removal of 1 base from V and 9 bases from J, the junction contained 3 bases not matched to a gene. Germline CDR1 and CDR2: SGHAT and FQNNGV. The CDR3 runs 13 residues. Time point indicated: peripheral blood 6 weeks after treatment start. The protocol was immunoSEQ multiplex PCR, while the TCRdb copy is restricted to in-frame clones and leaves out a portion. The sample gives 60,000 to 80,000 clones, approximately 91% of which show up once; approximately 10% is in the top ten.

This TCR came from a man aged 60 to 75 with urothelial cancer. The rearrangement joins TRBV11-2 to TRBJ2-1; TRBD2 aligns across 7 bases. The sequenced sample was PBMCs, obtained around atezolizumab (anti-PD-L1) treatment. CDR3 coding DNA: TGTGCCAGCAGCTTAGGTGCTAGCGGTGAGCAGTTCTTC. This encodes CASSLGASGEQFF.